This T cell receptor (beta chain) emerged from a study of blood T cell repertoires in COVID-19. About the research overall: Samples of COVID-19 (acute and convalescent) were obtained from the United States, Italy and Spain.

How the authors handled the data: Reference gene primer amplification in the assay estimated nucleated cell counts. This table comes from immunoSEQ multiplex PCR, and its TCRdb copy is limited to in-frame clones, with some not included. V and J calls and clone size follow that table, whereas D and trimming were derived from the DNA. The table has some 61,000 clones, 86% seen once. Germline CDR1 reads SGHTA; CDR2 reads FQGNSA. There are 15 residues in the CDR3. Germline trimming cut 4 bases from V and 5 bases from J; bases unmatched to any gene: 9. The V gene is TRBV7-2, the J gene TRBJ2-7, with 9 bases fitting TRBD2. Material: peripheral blood. This TCR was sampled from a man under 40 with acute or convalescent COVID-19. The CDR3 bases are TGTGCCAGCAGCTCCCCCGGGACTAGCCTTGACGAGCAGTACTTC. This sequence encodes CASSSPGTSLDEQYF.